These T cell receptor beta chains were read from a single sample in a study of post-analysis software for immune sequencing data. Using its own MiXCR run on the PCR reads, TCRdb lists one record per CDR3 protein. In the table there are around 710,000 distinct CDR3 sequences, around 42% of which are singletons. Source material: blood. The source is a girl aged 10-17 years with multiple sclerosis. CDR3s include the opening cysteine and the closing phenylalanine or tryptophan. A D gene is named only where the DNA matches it firmly. Clone size is given for some rows only: seen once, a few or many times, or a class if the clone is expanded.

len: 19; j_gene: TRBJ2-7; d_gene: TRBD2; v_gene: TRBV7-2; abundance: .; CDR3aa: CASSLWKGLAGNKHYEQYF; CDR3nt: TGTGCCAGCAGCTTATGGAAGGGACTAGCGGGGAACAAACACTACGAGCAGTACTTC
len: 15; j_gene: TRBJ2-7; d_gene: TRBD2; v_gene: TRBV4-1; abundance: .; CDR3aa: CASSQEVAGSYEQYF; CDR3nt: TGCGCCAGCAGCCAAGAGGTAGCGGGGTCCTACGAGCAGTACTTC
len: 15; j_gene: TRBJ2-7; d_gene: .; v_gene: TRBV10-3; abundance: .; CDR3aa: CAIGEPPPTAYEQYF; CDR3nt: TGTGCCATCGGTGAGCCCCCCCCGACAGCCTACGAGCAGTACTTC
len: 13; j_gene: TRBJ2-1; d_gene: .; v_gene: TRBV20-1; abundance: few; CDR3aa: CSAKDSGLNEQFF; CDR3nt: TGCAGTGCGAAGGACAGCGGTCTCAATGAGCAGTTCTTC
len: 19; j_gene: TRBJ2-7; d_gene: TRBD1; v_gene: TRBV7-9; abundance: .; CDR3aa: CASSLAPGGTGGIGYEQYF; CDR3nt: TGTGCCAGCAGCTTAGCCCCTGGGGGGACAGGGGGCATCGGGTACGAGCAGTACTTC
len: 15; j_gene: TRBJ1-2; d_gene: TRBD1; v_gene: TRBV7-2; abundance: few; CDR3aa: CASSLERREGAGYTF; CDR3nt: TGTGCCAGCAGCTTAGAGCGCAGGGAGGGGGCTGGCTACACCTTC
len: 14; j_gene: TRBJ2-5; d_gene: .; v_gene: TRBV6-5; abundance: .; CDR3aa: CASTTEDGGETQYF; CDR3nt: TGTGCCAGCACCACGGAGGACGGTGGGGAGACCCAGTACTTC
len: 14; j_gene: TRBJ1-1; d_gene: TRBD1; v_gene: TRBV12-3/TRBV12-4; abundance: .; CDR3aa: CASPTGEGNTEAFF; CDR3nt: TGTGCCAGTCCGACAGGGGAAGGGAACACTGAAGCTTTCTTT
len: 12; j_gene: TRBJ2-3; d_gene: .; v_gene: TRBV7-8; abundance: few; CDR3aa: CASRRTTDTQYF; CDR3nt: TGTGCCAGCAGGAGAACCACAGATACGCAGTATTTT
len: 18; j_gene: TRBJ2-4; d_gene: TRBD2; v_gene: TRBV20-1; abundance: .; CDR3aa: CSARPERGLAGGGNIQYF; CDR3nt: TGCAGTGCTAGACCCGAAAGAGGACTAGCGGGAGGGGGTAACATTCAGTACTTC
len: 16; j_gene: TRBJ2-3; d_gene: .; v_gene: TRBV27; abundance: .; CDR3aa: CASSPGTEESTDTQYF; CDR3nt: TGTGCCAGCAGTCCTGGGACCGAAGAGAGCACAGATACGCAGTATTTT
len: 18; j_gene: TRBJ2-1; d_gene: TRBD2; v_gene: TRBV12-3/TRBV12-4; abundance: once; CDR3aa: CAGSSGLAGGGPYNEQFF; CDR3nt: TGTGCCGGCAGTTCCGGACTAGCGGGAGGTGGCCCTTACAATGAGCAGTTCTTC
len: 15; j_gene: TRBJ2-7; d_gene: .; v_gene: TRBV3-1; abundance: .; CDR3aa: CASSARDGKTYEQYF; CDR3nt: TGTGCCAGCAGCGCCCGAGACGGAAAAACCTACGAGCAGTACTTC
len: 14; j_gene: TRBJ1-1; d_gene: .; v_gene: TRBV5-5; abundance: .; CDR3aa: CASTDPRQNTEAFF; CDR3nt: TGTGCCAGCACCGACCCGAGACAGAACACTGAAGCTTTCTTT
len: 14; j_gene: TRBJ2-5; d_gene: .; v_gene: TRBV29-1; abundance: once; CDR3aa: CSAYGLDLKETQYF; CDR3nt: TGCAGCGCCTACGGCCTGGATTTGAAGGAGACCCAGTACTTC
len: 14; j_gene: TRBJ2-7; d_gene: TRBD2; v_gene: TRBV10-3; abundance: .; CDR3aa: CAISVAGEGNEQYF; CDR3nt: TGTGCCATCAGTGTAGCGGGAGAGGGGAACGAGCAGTACTTC
len: 13; j_gene: TRBJ2-5; d_gene: TRBD2; v_gene: TRBV9; abundance: .; CDR3aa: CASSVTSAETQYF; CDR3nt: TGTGCCAGCAGCGTAACTAGCGCGGAGACCCAGTACTTC
len: 14; j_gene: TRBJ1-6; d_gene: .; v_gene: TRBV5-1; abundance: .; CDR3aa: CASSLQREKSPLHF; CDR3nt: TGCGCCAGCAGCTTGCAACGGGAGAAATCACCCCTCCACTTT
len: 16; j_gene: TRBJ2-3; d_gene: TRBD1; v_gene: TRBV6-2/TRBV6-3; abundance: .; CDR3aa: CASSLPGQGSGDTQYF; CDR3nt: TGTGCCAGCAGTCTTCCGGGACAGGGTAGTGGGGATACGCAGTATTTT
len: 17; j_gene: TRBJ2-3; d_gene: TRBD2; v_gene: TRBV7-2; abundance: once; CDR3aa: CASTSTSGRAVADTQYF; CDR3nt: TGTGCCAGCACCAGTACTAGCGGGAGGGCCGTAGCAGATACGCAGTATTTT
len: 16; j_gene: TRBJ2-3; d_gene: TRBD2; v_gene: TRBV20-1; abundance: once; CDR3aa: CSARASLAEATDTQYF; CDR3nt: TGCAGTGCTAGAGCTTCACTAGCGGAGGCCACAGATACGCAGTATTTT
len: 15; j_gene: TRBJ1-5; d_gene: .; v_gene: TRBV6-2/TRBV6-3; abundance: once; CDR3aa: CASSSQDGGGQPQHF; CDR3nt: TGTGCCAGCAGTTCCCAGGACGGAGGCGGTCAGCCCCAGCATTTT
len: 14; j_gene: TRBJ2-5; d_gene: TRBD1; v_gene: TRBV12-3/TRBV12-4; abundance: .; CDR3aa: CASSEDREQETQYF; CDR3nt: TGTGCCAGCAGTGAGGACAGGGAACAAGAGACCCAGTACTTC
len: 15; j_gene: TRBJ2-7; d_gene: TRBD2; v_gene: TRBV3-1; abundance: few; CDR3aa: CASSQRRGSSHEQYF; CDR3nt: TGTGCCAGCAGCCAAAGGCGCGGGAGTTCCCACGAGCAGTACTTC
len: 12; j_gene: TRBJ2-7; d_gene: TRBD1; v_gene: TRBV16; abundance: .; CDR3aa: CASRRTGGEQYF; CDR3nt: TGTGCCAGCAGACGGACAGGGGGCGAGCAGTACTTC
len: 13; j_gene: TRBJ2-5; d_gene: .; v_gene: TRBV14; abundance: .; CDR3aa: CASSQVGAQTQYF; CDR3nt: TGTGCCAGCAGCCAAGTGGGGGCGCAGACCCAGTACTTC
len: 15; j_gene: TRBJ1-2; d_gene: .; v_gene: TRBV7-9; abundance: few; CDR3aa: CASSLSEDSNYGYTF; CDR3nt: TGTGCCAGCAGTTTATCCGAGGACAGTAACTATGGCTACACCTTC
len: 19; j_gene: TRBJ2-7; d_gene: TRBD2; v_gene: TRBV4-3; abundance: .; CDR3aa: CASSQAAPRTSGISYEQYF; CDR3nt: TGCGCCAGCAGCCAAGCCGCCCCGCGTACTAGCGGGATCTCCTACGAGCAGTACTTC
len: 17; j_gene: TRBJ2-7; d_gene: TRBD2; v_gene: TRBV4-2; abundance: .; CDR3aa: CASSLGTGTSGRYEQYF; CDR3nt: TGTGCCAGCAGCCTGGGGACGGGGACTAGCGGGAGATACGAGCAGTACTTC
len: 16; j_gene: TRBJ2-7; d_gene: TRBD2; v_gene: TRBV27; abundance: few; CDR3aa: CASSLFGLAGSGEQYF; CDR3nt: TGTGCCAGCAGTTTATTTGGTCTAGCGGGCTCGGGCGAGCAGTACTTC
len: 20; j_gene: TRBJ2-5; d_gene: TRBD2; v_gene: TRBV29-1; abundance: .; CDR3aa: CSVSSRRMTSGRGVGETQYF; CDR3nt: TGCAGCGTATCCTCGAGACGTATGACTAGCGGGAGAGGGGTAGGAGAGACCCAGTACTTC
len: 12; j_gene: TRBJ2-1; d_gene: TRBD2; v_gene: TRBV7-2; abundance: .; CDR3aa: CASSRSGYEQFF; CDR3nt: TGTGCCAGCAGCCGTAGCGGGTATGAGCAGTTCTTC
len: 17; j_gene: TRBJ2-1; d_gene: .; v_gene: TRBV7-9; abundance: .; CDR3aa: CASSLDDGGGGNNEQFF; CDR3nt: TGTGCCAGCAGCTTAGATGATGGCGGCGGTGGAAACAATGAGCAGTTCTTC
len: 14; j_gene: TRBJ2-5; d_gene: .; v_gene: TRBV7-2; abundance: .; CDR3aa: CASSLTWREETQYF; CDR3nt: TGTGCCAGCAGCTTAACTTGGAGAGAAGAGACCCAGTACTTC
len: 16; j_gene: TRBJ2-1; d_gene: .; v_gene: TRBV24-1; abundance: .; CDR3aa: CATSRTEGTLYNEQFF; CDR3nt: TGTGCCACCAGTCGGACAGAGGGGACCCTTTACAATGAGCAGTTCTTC
len: 14; j_gene: TRBJ2-1; d_gene: .; v_gene: TRBV3-1; abundance: few; CDR3aa: CASSHPYGGNEQFF; CDR3nt: TGTGCCAGCAGCCACCCCTATGGCGGCAATGAGCAGTTCTTC
len: 15; j_gene: TRBJ2-1; d_gene: .; v_gene: TRBV9; abundance: .; CDR3aa: CASSVAELASGEQFF; CDR3nt: TGTGCCAGCAGCGTAGCCGAACTAGCTTCAGGGGAGCAGTTCTTC